A selection of T cell receptor beta chains follows, all from one sample in a study of T cell repertoires in cytomegalovirus infection. TCRdb processed the reads anew with MiXCR; each CDR3 protein has one entry. The sample shows about 600,000 distinct CDR3 sequences, roughly a quarter of them seen only once. Material: CD8+ T cells from PBMCs. These TCRs come from a human donor in good health (CMV status not recorded). Some clones in this sample may be carry-over from other donors' samples. Both conserved end residues are trimmed from each CDR3. The order of the fields is V gene, CDR3 protein.

v_gene: TRBV28
CDR3aa: ASSLSGGSYTGELF

v_gene: TRBV15
CDR3aa: ATSRDWTRGHEQF

v_gene: TRBV5-1
CDR3aa: ASSKGQGSNQPQH

v_gene: TRBV14
CDR3aa: ASSRTRAVNEQF

v_gene: TRBV6-2/TRBV6-3
CDR3aa: ASSYPGGSSSNQPQH

v_gene: TRBV20-1
CDR3aa: SAREKWRDYGNT

v_gene: TRBV2
CDR3aa: ASSAQDYNEQF

v_gene: TRBV7-2
CDR3aa: ARIDTGTPGAPDTQY

v_gene: TRBV13
CDR3aa: ASSSDGIRTDTQY

v_gene: TRBV4-3
CDR3aa: ASSQEERPNEKLF

v_gene: TRBV7-9
CDR3aa: ASDPLADTQY

v_gene: TRBV7-9
CDR3aa: ASRSDPQRNTEAF

v_gene: TRBV10-3
CDR3aa: AISEFPGSKNIQY

v_gene: TRBV7-6
CDR3aa: ASSPSRATNEKLF

v_gene: TRBV20-1
CDR3aa: SARDSGGTYNEQF

v_gene: TRBV12-3/TRBV12-4
CDR3aa: ASSLGWVTGTDTQY

v_gene: TRBV7-2
CDR3aa: ASSLATNYGYT

v_gene: TRBV29-1
CDR3aa: SVYAEKLF

v_gene: TRBV27
CDR3aa: ASMSYQETQY

v_gene: TRBV6-5
CDR3aa: ASSYNTGSYEQY

v_gene: TRBV7-8
CDR3aa: ASSSLRTGANSPLH

v_gene: TRBV20-1
CDR3aa: SAPRPNTGELF

v_gene: TRBV28
CDR3aa: ASTYRDRGIDEQF

v_gene: TRBV7-9
CDR3aa: ASRHPTNEKLF

v_gene: TRBV7-9
CDR3aa: VSSYTENYQETQY

v_gene: TRBV2
CDR3aa: ASSERVTPPTEAF